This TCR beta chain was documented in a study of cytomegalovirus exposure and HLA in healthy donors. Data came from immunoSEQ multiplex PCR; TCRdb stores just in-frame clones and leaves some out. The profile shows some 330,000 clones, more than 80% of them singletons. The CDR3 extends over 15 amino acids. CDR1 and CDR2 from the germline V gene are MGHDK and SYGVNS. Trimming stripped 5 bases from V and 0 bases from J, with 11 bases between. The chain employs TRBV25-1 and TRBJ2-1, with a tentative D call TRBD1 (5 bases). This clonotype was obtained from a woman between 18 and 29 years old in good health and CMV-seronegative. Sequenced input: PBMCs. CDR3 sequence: CASSPGWGSYNEQFF. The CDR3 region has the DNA TGTGCCAGCAGTCCAGGGTGGGGCTCCTACAATGAGCAGTTCTTC.